The 23 T cell receptor beta chains in this list originate from one sample, sequenced in a study of T-cell reconstitution after alpha-beta-depleted transplantation in children. As it was prepared, the TCRbeta library received unique molecular identifiers. TCRdb analysed the PCR reads with MiXCR anew, one entry per CDR3 protein. Here the sample spans about 500,000 distinct CDR3 sequences, 30% to 35% being singletons. The specimen comprised PBMCs from the stem cell graft donor, sampled from the stem cell graft. The receptor source for this set is a human donor who donated a stem cell graft to a child with aplastic anemia.

This clonotype was detected a few times. V gene TRBV25-1 combines with J gene TRBJ2-3; 7 bases align to TRBD2. Germline values: CDR1 MGHDK, CDR2 SYGVNS. J lost 4 bases, V lost 2 bases, and 9 bases had no gene match. The CDR3 is made up of 16 amino acids. The CDR3 reads CASSETGGLSPDTQYF. Written as DNA, the CDR3 is TGTGCCAGCAGTGAAACGGGGGGACTCTCCCCAGATACGCAGTATTTT.

This clonotype was counted a few times. The chain employs TRBV12-3 or TRBV12-4 and TRBJ1-3; 7 bases are shared with TRBD1. CDR3 size: 14 residues. V was clipped by 3 bases and J by 3 bases; unmatched bases: 2. CDR3 residues: CASSLQGGGNTIYF. DNA for the CDR3: TGTGCCAGCAGTTTGCAGGGGGGTGGAAACACCATATATTTT.

The chain employs TRBV20-1 and TRBJ1-1; 7 nucleotides match TRBD1. CDR3 length: 16 residues. Germline loops: CDR1 DFQATT, CDR2 SNEGSKA (reference sequence). J gave up 5 bases and V 0 bases, and 12 bases lay outside the gene matches. CDR3 nucleotide sequence: TGCAGTGCTAGAGATTCAAACAGGGGCGGGGGGACTGAAGCTTTCTTT. Translated: CSARDSNRGGGTEAFF.

The rearrangement uses TRBV7-2 and TRBJ2-3; unclear D gene. CDR1 and CDR2 from the germline V gene are SGHTA and FQGNSA. The CDR3 is 13 amino acids. V lost 5 bases and J lost 4, with 10 bases in between. The CDR3 bases are TGTGCCAGCAGCAGAAGAAGCCCAGATACGCAGTATTTT. It translates to CASSRRSPDTQYF.

A single count supports this clonotype. Sequence at one end of the junction differs from germline and may be a read error. V and J are TRBV12-3 or TRBV12-4 and TRBJ1-1; D is unresolved. The CDR3 sequence is 14 residues long. The CDR3 region is CASSSQRRNTEPFF. The CDR3 DNA reads as TGTGCCAGCAGTTCCCAAAGGAGGAACACTGAACCTTTCTTT.

The V gene is TRBV29-1, the J gene TRBJ1-5, with D perhaps matching TRBD1 (5 bases). CDR3 length: 12 residues. The V gene lost 7 bases and the J gene lost 6 bases, with 13 bases spanning the gap. CDR1 is SQVTM, CDR2 ANQGSEA, per germline. CDR3 nucleotides: TGCAGCGCAGGGACTTACGGTCAGCCCCAGCATTTT. Amino acids: CSAGTYGQPQHF.

In this sample, this clonotype turned up a few times. V usage is TRBV11-2 and J usage is TRBJ2-1; 8 nucleotides match TRBD2. Germline values: CDR1 SGHAT, CDR2 FQNNGV. The CDR3 is made up of 15 amino acids. The V gene end was trimmed by 5 bases and the J gene end by 1 base; junction bases not matched to a gene: 4. The CDR3 sequence: CASSPAGVSYNEQFF. Here the CDR3 DNA reads TGTGCCAGCAGCCCAGCGGGAGTGTCCTACAATGAGCAGTTCTTC.

This clonotype has a handful of counts. V and J are TRBV7-9 and TRBJ2-1, with 11 bases that match TRBD2. The CDR3 has 15 amino acids. Trimming took 2 bases from V and 8 from J; bases not matched to a gene: 5. Germline V gene sequence: CDR1 SEHNR, CDR2 FQNEAQ (reference sequence). CDR3 protein: CASSLLTSGIHEQFF. The DNA of the CDR3 is TGTGCCAGCAGCTTATTGACTAGCGGGATCCATGAGCAGTTCTTC.

The genes are TRBV20-1 and TRBJ2-5; D call uncertain. The CDR3 loop spans 12 amino acids. Germline-derived CDR1 and CDR2 are DFQATT and SNEGSKA (reference sequence). V gave up 0 bases and J gave up 4 bases, with 6 bases separating them. CDR3 region: CSAREATETQYF. The CDR3 DNA follows: TGCAGTGCTAGAGAAGCGACAGAGACCCAGTACTTC.

The sample holds a few counts of this clonotype. The V gene is TRBV5-1, the J gene TRBJ2-1, with 9 bases fitting TRBD2. Germline values: CDR1 SGHRS, CDR2 YFSETQ. V was pared by 4 bases and J by 6 bases, with 8 bases of the junction left unmatched. The CDR3 is 15 residues long. The CDR3 reads CASSRLAGVGNEQFF. The CDR3 DNA reads TGCGCCAGCAGCAGATTAGCGGGAGTGGGCAATGAGCAGTTCTTC.

CDR3: CSANGRAGDQETQYF. The CDR3 DNA sequence: TGCAGTGCTAATGGGAGGGCAGGGGACCAAGAGACCCAGTACTTC. The rearrangement uses TRBV20-1 and TRBJ2-5, with D maybe TRBD2 (7 bases). The germline V and J ends were trimmed by 4 bases and 0 bases, with 15 bases remaining between them. The germline CDR1 and CDR2 sequences are DFQATT and SNEGSKA (reference sequence). The CDR3 sequence is 15 residues long.

The chain couples TRBV7-8 to TRBJ1-6; 9 bases fit TRBD1. The germline CDR1 and CDR2 sequences are SGHVS and FQNEAQ. J lost 7 bases, V lost 5 bases, and 15 bases had no gene match. This CDR3 is 18 amino acids long. The CDR3 spells CASSPTDRGNRANSPLHF. CDR3 sequence (DNA): TGTGCCAGCAGCCCGACGGACAGGGGTAATCGGGCGAATTCACCCCTCCACTTT. The complete variable domain, with remaining parts taken from reference TRBV7-8 and TRBJ1-6, reads GAGVSQSPRYKVAKRGQDVALRCDPISGHVSLFWYQQALGQGPEFLTYFQNEAQLDKSGLPSDRFFAERPEGSVSTLKIQRTQQEDSAVYLCASSPTDRGNRANSPLHFGNGTRLTVT.

The chain recombines TRBV12-3 or TRBV12-4 with TRBJ1-1, with a tentative D call TRBD1 (5 bases). The CDR3 consists of 15 residues. With 5 bases removed from V and 0 bases from J, the gap between germline ends came to 13 bases. The CDR3 nucleotides read TGTGCCAGCAGTACCCTCAGGGTTATGAACACTGAAGCTTTCTTT. This translates into CASSTLRVMNTEAFF.

This clonotype occurred a few times. The CDR3 sequence is CASSPLDGANTEAFF. In nucleotides, the CDR3 is TGTGCCAGCAGCCCTTTGGACGGAGCGAACACTGAAGCTTTCTTT. V gene TRBV7-6 combines with J gene TRBJ1-1; no definite D call. The germline CDR1 and CDR2 sequences are SGHVS and FNYEAQ. Trimming left V 5 bases short and J 1 base short, with 14 bases between. The CDR3 contains 15 residues.

V usage is TRBV4-3 and J usage is TRBJ2-5; no firm D call. With 1 base removed from V and 3 bases from J, the gap between germline ends came to 9 bases. Germline V CDR1 and CDR2: LGHNA, YSLEER. The CDR3 runs to 14 residues. The CDR3 loop reads CASSQGPREETQYF. CDR3 nucleotides: TGCGCCAGCAGCCAAGGGCCTCGTGAAGAGACCCAGTACTTC.

V gene TRBV25-1 combines with J gene TRBJ2-5, with D uncertain. The CDR3 consists of 12 residues. V was pared by 4 bases and J by 2 bases, with 5 bases between. The germline gives CDR1 MGHDK, CDR2 SYGVNS. CDR3 coding DNA: TGTGCCAGCAGTGGCCGGCAAGAGACCCAGTACTTC. Its translation is CASSGRQETQYF.

On this clonotype itself: Its ends do not fully match the called genes, so a read error is possible. The chain uses TRBV19 and TRBJ2-1, with TRBD1 matching 9 bases. This CDR3 is built from 14 residues. Germline V gene sequence: CDR1 LNHDA, CDR2 SQIVND (reference sequence). CDR3 DNA: TGTGCCTGTAGTCCTGGGACAGGGATGAATGAGCAGTTCTTC. Protein: CACSPGTGMNEQFF. The entire variable domain, with the rest obtained from reference TRBV19 and TRBJ2-1, is as follows: DGGITQSPKYLFRKEGQNVTLSCEQNLNHDAMYWYRQDPGQGLRLIYYSQIVNDFQKGDIAEGYSVSREKKESFPLTVTSAQKNPTAFYLCACSPGTGMNEQFFGPGTRLTVL.

This clonotype was seen a handful of times. The rearrangement links TRBV5-1 to TRBJ1-1; TRBD1 matches 10 bases. This CDR3 has 18 residues. V shed 0 bases, J shed 1 base, and the junction held 9 bases outside the gene matches. CDR1 and CDR2 (germline): SGHRS, YFSETQ. This chain's CDR3 is CASSLEPGQGPTNTEAFF. For the CDR3, the DNA is TGCGCCAGCAGCTTGGAACCGGGACAGGGGCCTACGAACACTGAAGCTTTCTTT.

This clonotype turned up a few times. This sequence joins TRBV20-1 and TRBJ2-3; 10 bases match TRBD2. V lost 6 bases to trimming and J lost 5 bases; unmatched junction nucleotides: 8. Germline V gene data show CDR1 as DFQATT and CDR2 as SNEGSKA (reference sequence). The CDR3 spans 14 residues. This CDR3 is CSAPIAGGRDTQYF. In DNA, the CDR3 is TGCAGTGCCCCGATAGCGGGAGGACGAGATACGCAGTATTTT.

Turning to this clonotype: Relative to the germline gene, one junction end is altered; a read error may explain this. This chain joins TRBV7-2 and TRBJ2-5; D is perhaps TRBD1 or TRBD2 (5 bases each). The CDR3 is 13 amino acids. Germline lookup yields CDR1 SGHTA and CDR2 FQGNSA. The CDR3 coding sequence is TGTGCCAGCAGCTTAGTTTCAGGCGGCCTGGGGGACTTC. It encodes CASSLVSGGLGDF.

In this sample, this clonotype turned up a few times. The J gene is TRBJ2-1, the V gene TRBV7-8, with 11 bases matching TRBD2. The ends lost 5 bases at V and 7 bases at J; junction bases unmatched: 13. Germline CDR1 is SGHVS and CDR2 is FQNEAQ. CDR3 length equals 17 residues. In DNA form, the CDR3 reads TGTGCCAGCAGCCCGCGGGGACTAGCGGATGGGGGGAATGAGCAGTTCTTC. Amino acids: CASSPRGLADGGNEQFF.

This clonotype was seen a few times. This chain links TRBV5-6 with TRBJ1-5; D possibly corresponds to TRBD1 (6 bases). The CDR3 length is 18 residues. Germline loops: CDR1 SGHDT, CDR2 YYEEEE. V lost 4 bases to trimming and J lost 12 bases, with 32 bases between them. CDR3 DNA sequence: TGTGCCAGCAGCCTCTCCGGGTGGGGGGGCGCCCAAGCAGCTCACCAGCATTTT. Amino acid sequence: CASSLSGWGGAQAAHQHF.

The V gene is TRBV18, the J gene TRBJ2-1; 9 positions agree with TRBD2. Germline lookup yields CDR1 KGHSH and CDR2 LQKENI. After removal of 4 bases from V and 8 bases from J, the junction contained 6 bases not matched to a gene. The CDR3 loop spans 14 amino acids. Here the CDR3 reads CASSRSGTSYEQFF. The CDR3 bases are TGTGCCAGCTCACGATCCGGGACTAGCTATGAGCAGTTCTTC.